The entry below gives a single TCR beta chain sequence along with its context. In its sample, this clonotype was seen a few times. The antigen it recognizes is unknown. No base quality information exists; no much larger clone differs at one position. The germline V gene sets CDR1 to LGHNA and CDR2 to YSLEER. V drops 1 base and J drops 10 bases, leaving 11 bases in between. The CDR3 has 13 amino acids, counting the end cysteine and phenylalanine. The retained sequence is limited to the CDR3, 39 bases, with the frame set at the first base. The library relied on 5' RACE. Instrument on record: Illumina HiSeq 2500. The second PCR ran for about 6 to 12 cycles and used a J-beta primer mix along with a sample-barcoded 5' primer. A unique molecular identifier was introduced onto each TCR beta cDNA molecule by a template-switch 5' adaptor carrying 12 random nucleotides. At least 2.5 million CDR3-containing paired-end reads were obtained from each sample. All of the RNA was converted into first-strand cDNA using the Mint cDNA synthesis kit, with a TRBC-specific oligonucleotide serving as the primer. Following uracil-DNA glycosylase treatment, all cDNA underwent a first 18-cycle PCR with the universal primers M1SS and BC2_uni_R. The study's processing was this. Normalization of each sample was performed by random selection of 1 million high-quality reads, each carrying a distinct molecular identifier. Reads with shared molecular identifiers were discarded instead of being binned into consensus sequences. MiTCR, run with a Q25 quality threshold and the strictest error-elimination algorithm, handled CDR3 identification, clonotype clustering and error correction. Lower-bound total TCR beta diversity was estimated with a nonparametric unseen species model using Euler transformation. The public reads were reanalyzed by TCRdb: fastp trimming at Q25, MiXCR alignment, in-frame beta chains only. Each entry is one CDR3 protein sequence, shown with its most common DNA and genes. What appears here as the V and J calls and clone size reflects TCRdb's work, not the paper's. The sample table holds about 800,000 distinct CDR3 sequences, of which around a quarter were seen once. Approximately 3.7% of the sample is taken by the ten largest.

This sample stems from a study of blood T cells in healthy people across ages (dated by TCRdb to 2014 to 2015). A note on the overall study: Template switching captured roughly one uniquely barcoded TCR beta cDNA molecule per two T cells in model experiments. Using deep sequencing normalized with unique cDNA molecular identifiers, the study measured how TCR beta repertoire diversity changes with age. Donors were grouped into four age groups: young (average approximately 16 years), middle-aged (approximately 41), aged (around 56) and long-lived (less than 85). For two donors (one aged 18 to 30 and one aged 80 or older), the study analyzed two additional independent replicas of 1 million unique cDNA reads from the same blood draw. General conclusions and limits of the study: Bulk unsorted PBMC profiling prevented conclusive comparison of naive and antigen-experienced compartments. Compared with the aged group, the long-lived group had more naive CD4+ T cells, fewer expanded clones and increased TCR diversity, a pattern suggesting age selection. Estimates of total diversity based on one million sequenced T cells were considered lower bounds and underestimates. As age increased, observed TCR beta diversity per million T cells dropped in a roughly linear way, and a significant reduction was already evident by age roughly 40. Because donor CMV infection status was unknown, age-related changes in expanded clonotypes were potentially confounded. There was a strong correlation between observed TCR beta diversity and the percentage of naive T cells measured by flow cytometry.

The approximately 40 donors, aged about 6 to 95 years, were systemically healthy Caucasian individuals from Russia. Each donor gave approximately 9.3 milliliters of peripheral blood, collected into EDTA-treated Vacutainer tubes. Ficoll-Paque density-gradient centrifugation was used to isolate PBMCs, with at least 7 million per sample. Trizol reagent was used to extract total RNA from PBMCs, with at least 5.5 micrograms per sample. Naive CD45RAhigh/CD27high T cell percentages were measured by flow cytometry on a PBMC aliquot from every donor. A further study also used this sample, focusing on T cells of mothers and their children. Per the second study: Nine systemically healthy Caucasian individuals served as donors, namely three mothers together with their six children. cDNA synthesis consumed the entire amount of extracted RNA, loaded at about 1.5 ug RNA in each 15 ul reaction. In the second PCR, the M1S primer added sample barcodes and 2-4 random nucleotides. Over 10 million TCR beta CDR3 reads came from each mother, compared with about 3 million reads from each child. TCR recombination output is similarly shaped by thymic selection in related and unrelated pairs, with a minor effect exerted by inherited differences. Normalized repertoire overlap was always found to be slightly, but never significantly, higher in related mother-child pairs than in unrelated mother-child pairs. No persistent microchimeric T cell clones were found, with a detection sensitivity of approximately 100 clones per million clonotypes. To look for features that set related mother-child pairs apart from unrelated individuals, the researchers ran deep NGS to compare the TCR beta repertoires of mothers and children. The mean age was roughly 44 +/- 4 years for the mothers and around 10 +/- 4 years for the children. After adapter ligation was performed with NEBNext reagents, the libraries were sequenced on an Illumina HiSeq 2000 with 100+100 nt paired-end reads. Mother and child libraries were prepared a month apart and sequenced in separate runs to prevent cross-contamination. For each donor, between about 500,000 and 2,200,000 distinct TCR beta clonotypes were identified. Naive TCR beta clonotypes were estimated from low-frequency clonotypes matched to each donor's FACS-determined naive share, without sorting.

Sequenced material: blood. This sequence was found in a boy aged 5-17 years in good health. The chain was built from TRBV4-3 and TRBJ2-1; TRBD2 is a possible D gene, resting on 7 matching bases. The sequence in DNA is TGCGCCAGCAGCCAAGGCACGGGGGGCGAGCAGTTCTTC. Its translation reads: CASSQGTGGEQFF.